This T cell receptor (beta chain) was recovered during a study of T-cell memory formation after mild COVID-19. Study overall: Clustering of TCRs was largely donor specific. General study results and limits: Contracting clones localized mainly to CM and EM when CD4+ and mainly to EMRA when CD8+.

Points on this clonotype: Its antigen is undetermined.

TCRdb re-derived calls from the 5' RACE reads in MiXCR, one entry per CDR3 protein. In the table there are roughly 400,000 distinct CDR3 sequences, 24% of which are singletons. In germline, CDR1 is MNHEY, CDR2 SVGEGT. The CDR3 is 12 amino acids. V gave up 7 bases and J gave up 5 bases, with 11 bases separating them. Sequencing input: PBMCs or a T cell subset sorted from them (not recorded which). The sequence came from an adult woman who had mild COVID-19 (a few samples of this study predate the infection). Cell type and time point are not known. V gene TRBV6-2 or TRBV6-3 combines with J gene TRBJ1-2; no reliable D call. The CDR3 region is CASKERIYGYTF. The CDR3 nucleotides read TGTGCCAGCAAGGAAAGGATTTATGGCTACACCTTC.